The rows below give T cell receptor beta chains drawn from one sample of a study of human T cells and chemical hapten exposure. TCRdb processed the RACE reads anew with MiXCR; each CDR3 protein has one entry. The top ten clones hold around 8% of a sample with some 300,000 distinct CDR3 sequences, roughly 6% of them seen once. Sample: whole blood, taken in connection with sensitization to the hapten diphenylcyclopropenone (DPC). The receptors here all came from a young woman with alopecia areata. Some clones in this sample may be carry-over from other donors' samples. CDR3s include the opening cysteine and the closing phenylalanine or tryptophan.

V gene,J gene,CDR3 protein
TRBV12-3/TRBV12-4,TRBJ1-5,CASSPGHFQPQHF
TRBV24-1,TRBJ2-1,CATSDSGTKHNEQFF
TRBV4-2,TRBJ2-7,CASSQDRTGNSEQYF
TRBV5-4,TRBJ2-5,CASSGYDRAETQYF
TRBV3-1,TRBJ2-1,CASSPEGRVYNEQFF
TRBV12-3/TRBV12-4,TRBJ1-2,CASSEQGAGYGYTF
TRBV28,TRBJ1-1,CASSVLDSLNTEAFF
TRBV5-1,TRBJ2-6,CASSTGTGGAGANVLTF
TRBV7-9,TRBJ2-1,CASSFGRGSSYNEQFF
TRBV20-1,TRBJ1-5,CSAQEVGGNQPQHF
TRBV7-3,TRBJ1-1,CASSLGRINTEAFF
TRBV10-3,TRBJ2-2,CAIRPDTGELFF
TRBV7-8,TRBJ1-3,CASSLSTGLVSGNTIYF
TRBV20-1,TRBJ2-2,CSATNNRANTGELFF
TRBV9,TRBJ1-5,CASSAGQGSQPQHF
TRBV28,TRBJ2-3,CASSRDTGEGTQYF
TRBV6-5,TRBJ2-1,CASTWTGNNEQFF
TRBV7-3,TRBJ2-2,CASSLIGGGDTGELFF
TRBV6-5,TRBJ2-5,CASSQTSGGGETQYF
TRBV28,TRBJ1-1,CASRTTQGPTAFF
TRBV7-2,TRBJ1-1,CASIEGSDTEAFF
TRBV4-2,TRBJ2-3,CASSDGVAGGPDTQYF
TRBV25-1,TRBJ2-3,CASEAGGDTQYF
TRBV18,TRBJ1-1,CASSAQKPGVSGSSAFF
TRBV5-6,TRBJ2-5,CASSADRTETQYF
TRBV5-4,TRBJ2-3,CASSGGQSGMEYF
TRBV11-1,TRBJ2-1,CASSSTSGGAEEQFF
TRBV7-8,TRBJ1-1,CASSLAVAGATLEAFF
TRBV18,TRBJ1-1,CASSPTRVGEAFF
TRBV13,TRBJ1-1,CASSPGSGASNTEAFF
TRBV7-9,TRBJ1-1,CASSRPQGEAFF
TRBV4-1,TRBJ2-6,CASSPTESSSGANVLTF
TRBV5-1,TRBJ1-6,CASSSESGTGYNSPLHF
TRBV5-1,TRBJ2-1,CASSPTSAPGPQTNEQFF
TRBV4-3,TRBJ2-3,CASSRTGTSVKDTQYF
TRBV10-3,TRBJ2-1,CAISDRSGVNEQFF
TRBV9,TRBJ1-6,CASSAWTGQNSPLHF
TRBV4-3,TRBJ1-3,CASSGDRVMNTIYF
TRBV11-1,TRBJ1-2,CASSSRGYGYTF
TRBV5-4,TRBJ1-3,CASSTDSGNTIYF
TRBV7-9,TRBJ2-6,CASSEGDSVSGANVLTF
TRBV5-6,TRBJ2-3,CASSQGRTQYF
TRBV7-6,TRBJ2-1,CASSFRAGSSLNEQFF
TRBV2,TRBJ2-5,CASSEEALQETQYF
TRBV4-3,TRBJ2-3,CASSQDRASGGTDTQYF
TRBV9,TRBJ2-3,CASSGSTDTQYF
TRBV2,TRBJ1-1,CASRLEGSHTEAFF
TRBV5-1,TRBJ1-1,CASSLAGTLSWGTEAFF
TRBV20-1,TRBJ1-5,CSALGRPYSNQPQHF
TRBV27,TRBJ2-5,CGRRLTGELEETQYF
TRBV7-9,TRBJ2-1,CASSSYPGLSAVDEQFF
TRBV18,TRBJ2-3,CASSPPSTNTDTQYF
TRBV7-6,TRBJ1-1,CASSPRDRADTEAFF